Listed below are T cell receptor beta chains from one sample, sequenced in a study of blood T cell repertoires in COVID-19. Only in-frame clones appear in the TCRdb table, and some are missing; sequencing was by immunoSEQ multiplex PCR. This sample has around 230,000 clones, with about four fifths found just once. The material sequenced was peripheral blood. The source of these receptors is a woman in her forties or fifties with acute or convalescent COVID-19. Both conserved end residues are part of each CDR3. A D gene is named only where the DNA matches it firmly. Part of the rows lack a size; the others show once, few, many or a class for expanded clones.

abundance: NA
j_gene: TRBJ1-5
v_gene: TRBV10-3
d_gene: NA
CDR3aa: CATSREERQPQHF
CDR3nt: TGTGCCACCTCCCGAGAGGAGCGTCAGCCCCAGCATTTT

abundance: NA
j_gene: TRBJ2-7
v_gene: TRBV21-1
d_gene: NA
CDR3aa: CASSTRGTYTYEQYF
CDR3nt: TGTGCCAGCAGCACCCGTGGGACATATACCTACGAGCAGTACTTC

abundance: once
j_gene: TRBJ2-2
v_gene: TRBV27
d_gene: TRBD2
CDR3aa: CASSLWASGSDTGELFF
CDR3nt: TGTGCCAGCAGTTTATGGGCTAGCGGGAGCGATACCGGGGAGCTGTTTTTT

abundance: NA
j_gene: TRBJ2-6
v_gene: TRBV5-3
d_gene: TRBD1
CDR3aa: CARSYRGPAGANVLTF
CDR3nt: TGTGCCAGAAGCTACAGGGGCCCAGCTGGGGCCAACGTCCTGACTTTC

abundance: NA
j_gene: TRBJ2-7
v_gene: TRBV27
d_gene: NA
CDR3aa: CASGISGSSYEQYF
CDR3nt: TGTGCCAGCGGAATTAGTGGGAGCTCCTACGAGCAGTACTTC

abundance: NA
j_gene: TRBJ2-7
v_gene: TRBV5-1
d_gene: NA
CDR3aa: CASSLVAGSGEQYF
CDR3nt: TGCGCCAGCAGCTTGGTCGCGGGTAGTGGGGAGCAGTACTTC

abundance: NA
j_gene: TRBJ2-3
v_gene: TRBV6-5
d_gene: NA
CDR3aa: CATRLTSSTDTQYF
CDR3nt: TGTGCCACTCGCCTGACATCTAGCACAGATACGCAGTATTTT

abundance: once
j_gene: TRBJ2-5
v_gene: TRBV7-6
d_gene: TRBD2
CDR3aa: CASSLQAGGLETQYF
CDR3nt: TGTGCCAGCAGCTTACAAGCGGGAGGATTGGAGACCCAGTACTTC

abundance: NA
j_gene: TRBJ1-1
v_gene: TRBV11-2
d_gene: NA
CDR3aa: CASSRDSRRELTEAFF
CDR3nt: TGTGCCAGCAGTAGAGACAGCCGTCGAGAGCTCACTGAAGCTTTCTTT

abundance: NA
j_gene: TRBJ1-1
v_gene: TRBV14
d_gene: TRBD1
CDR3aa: CASSPIQGARTEAFF
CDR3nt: TGTGCCAGCAGCCCGATCCAGGGGGCGAGGACTGAAGCTTTCTTT

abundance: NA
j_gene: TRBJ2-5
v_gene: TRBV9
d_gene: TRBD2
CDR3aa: CASAAGTQETQYF
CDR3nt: TGTGCCAGCGCAGCGGGAACCCAAGAGACCCAGTACTTC

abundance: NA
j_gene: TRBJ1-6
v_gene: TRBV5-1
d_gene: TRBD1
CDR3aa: CASREGAVSNSPLHF
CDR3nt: TGCGCCAGCAGGGAGGGGGCCGTTTCTAATTCACCCCTCCACTTT

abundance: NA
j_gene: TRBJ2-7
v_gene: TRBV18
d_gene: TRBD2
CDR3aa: CASSPPGGRAFAQQYF
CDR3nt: TGTGCCAGCTCACCACCGGGCGGGAGGGCCTTTGCGCAGCAGTACTTC

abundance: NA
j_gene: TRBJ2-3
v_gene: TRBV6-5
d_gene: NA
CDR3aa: CASSYSTSSGDTQYF
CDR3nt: TGTGCCAGCAGTTACTCGACTTCCTCGGGGGATACGCAGTATTTT

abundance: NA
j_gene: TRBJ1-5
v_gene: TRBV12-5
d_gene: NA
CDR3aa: CASGTALNQPQHF
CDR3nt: TGTGCTAGTGGGACAGCCCTCAATCAGCCCCAGCATTTT

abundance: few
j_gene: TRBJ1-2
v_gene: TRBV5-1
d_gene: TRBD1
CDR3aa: CASSPGQGSSGYTF
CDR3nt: TGCGCCAGCAGCCCAGGACAGGGAAGTAGTGGCTACACCTTC

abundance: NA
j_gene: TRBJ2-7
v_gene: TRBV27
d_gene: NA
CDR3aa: CASSPYEAQREQYF
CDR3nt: TGTGCCAGCAGTCCCTACGAGGCGCAGCGGGAGCAGTACTTC

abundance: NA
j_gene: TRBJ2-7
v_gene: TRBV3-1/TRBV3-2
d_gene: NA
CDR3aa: CASSQDSGQYF
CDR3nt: TGTGCCAGCAGCCAAGATTCCGGGCAGTACTTC

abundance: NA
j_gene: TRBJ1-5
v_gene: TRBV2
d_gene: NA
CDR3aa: CASSEARGNQPQHF
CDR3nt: TGTGCCAGCAGTGAAGCCAGGGGCAATCAGCCCCAGCATTTT

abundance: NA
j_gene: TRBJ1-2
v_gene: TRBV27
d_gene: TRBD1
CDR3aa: CASTTTGKGYTF
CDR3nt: TGTGCCAGCACTACGACAGGGAAGGGCTACACCTTC

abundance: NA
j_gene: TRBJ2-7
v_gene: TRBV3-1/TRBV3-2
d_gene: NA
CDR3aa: CASSLVTGLASYEQYF
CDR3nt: TGTGCCAGCAGCCTAGTGACAGGACTCGCATCCTACGAGCAGTACTTC

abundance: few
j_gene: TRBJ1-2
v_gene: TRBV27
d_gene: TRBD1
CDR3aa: CASSATGKIGYGYTF
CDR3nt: TGTGCCAGCAGTGCGACAGGGAAAATTGGGTATGGCTACACCTTC

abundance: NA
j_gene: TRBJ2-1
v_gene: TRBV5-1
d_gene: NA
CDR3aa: CASRIKGNNEQFF
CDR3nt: TGCGCCAGCAGGATAAAGGGGAACAATGAGCAGTTCTTC

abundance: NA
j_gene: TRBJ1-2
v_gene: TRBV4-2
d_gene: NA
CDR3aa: CASSQVGSEGANYGYTF
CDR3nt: TGTGCCAGCAGCCAAGTGGGGTCAGAGGGGGCTAACTATGGCTACACCTTC

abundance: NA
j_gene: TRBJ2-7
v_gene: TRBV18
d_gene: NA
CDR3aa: CASSPPGVPYEQYF
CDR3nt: TGTGCCAGCTCACCACCAGGGGTTCCCTACGAGCAGTACTTC

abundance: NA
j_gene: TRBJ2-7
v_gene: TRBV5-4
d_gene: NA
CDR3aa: CASSRQKGVSGEQYF
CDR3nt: TGTGCCAGCAGCCGTCAAAAGGGGGTCTCGGGCGAGCAGTACTTC

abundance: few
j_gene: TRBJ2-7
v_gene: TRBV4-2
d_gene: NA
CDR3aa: CASSQDLATYEQYF
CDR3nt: TGTGCCAGCAGCCAAGATCTTGCAACTTACGAGCAGTACTTC

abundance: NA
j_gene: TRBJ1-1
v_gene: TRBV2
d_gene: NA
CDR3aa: CASSEPSTGKGTEAFF
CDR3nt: TGTGCCAGCAGTGAGCCCAGCACAGGGAAAGGGACTGAAGCTTTCTTT

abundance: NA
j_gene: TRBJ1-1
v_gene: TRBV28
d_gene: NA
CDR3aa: CASSSWTAFGTEAFF
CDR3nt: TGTGCCAGCAGTTCCTGGACAGCGTTTGGGACTGAAGCTTTCTTT

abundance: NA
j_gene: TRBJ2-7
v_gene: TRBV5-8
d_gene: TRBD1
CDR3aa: CASSYTGTGTYEQYF
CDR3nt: TGTGCCAGCAGCTACACCGGGACAGGGACCTACGAGCAGTACTTC

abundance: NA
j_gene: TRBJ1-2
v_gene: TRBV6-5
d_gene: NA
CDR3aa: CASSQVGGSYGYTF
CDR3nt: TGTGCCAGCAGTCAGGTTGGCGGGTCCTATGGCTACACCTTC

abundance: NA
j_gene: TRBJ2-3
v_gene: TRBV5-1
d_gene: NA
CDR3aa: CASSLGGSYTDTQYF
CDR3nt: TGCGCCAGCAGCTTGGGCGGGTCGTACACAGATACGCAGTATTTT